This T cell receptor (beta chain) was identified during a study of T cell repertoires in cytomegalovirus infection. In the study overall: Signatures in public TCR beta sequences pointed to both CMV infection and matching HLA type. Notes on the study in general: Predominance within the ex vivo response was attributable to HLA-C-restricted CMV-specific TCR beta clonotypes. Accumulated public TCR beta family frequency recognized individuals carrying CMV together with the relevant HLA.

V gave up 1 base and J gave up 6 bases, with 15 bases separating them. Germline-derived CDR1 and CDR2 are SEHNR and FQNEAQ (reference sequence). The CDR3 is 15 amino acids. Comments on this clonotype: Its target is not known.

TCRdb reanalysed the reads using MiXCR and keeps one entry per CDR3 protein. The sample yields roughly 860,000 distinct CDR3 sequences, about 31% seen once. This chain joins TRBV7-9 and TRBJ1-1, with D perhaps matching TRBD1 (5 bases). The sample in question was cultured CD8+ T cells from PBMCs, obtained from culture after CMV antigen stimulation. The sequence was collected from a human donor in good health (CMV status not recorded). Some clones in this sample may be carry-over from other donors' samples. CDR3: CASSLGQGGLAEAFF. CDR3 in DNA: TGTGCCAGCAGCTTAGGTCAGGGCGGTTTAGCTGAAGCTTTCTTT.